The rows below give T cell receptor beta chains drawn from one sample of a study of type 1 regulatory T cells. TCRdb re-called the reads through MiXCR, storing one row per CDR3 protein. The sample has roughly 25,000 distinct CDR3 sequences, roughly two thirds seen once; the top ten hold approximately 14%. No antigen has been assigned to these receptors. Sequencing used cultured T cells, either the whole culture or a sorted T cell fraction (not recorded which). These receptors were collected from a human donor in good health. CDR3s include the opening cysteine and the closing phenylalanine or tryptophan. The D gene is left open where the match is weak. The size entry is marked missing in some rows and otherwise reads once, few, many or a size class.

j_call: TRBJ2-2; d_call: TRBD2; clone_size: NA; v_call: TRBV5-1; cdr3_aa: CASSSGGLAGTGELFF; cdr3_nt: TGCGCCAGCAGCTCAGGGGGACTAGCCGGCACCGGGGAGCTGTTTTTT
j_call: TRBJ2-1; d_call: NA; clone_size: NA; v_call: TRBV20-1; cdr3_aa: CSARDYPLSYNEQFF; cdr3_nt: TGCAGTGCTAGAGACTATCCCCTCTCCTACAATGAGCAGTTCTTC
j_call: TRBJ2-1; d_call: TRBD2; clone_size: NA; v_call: TRBV4-3; cdr3_aa: CASSQAPAGSTYNEQFF; cdr3_nt: TGCGCCAGCAGCCAAGCCCCAGCGGGGTCTACCTACAATGAGCAGTTCTTC
j_call: TRBJ2-5; d_call: NA; clone_size: NA; v_call: TRBV18; cdr3_aa: CASSPWGTEQETQYF; cdr3_nt: TGTGCCAGCTCACCATGGGGGACGGAGCAAGAGACCCAGTACTTC
j_call: TRBJ2-1; d_call: TRBD2; clone_size: NA; v_call: TRBV10-3; cdr3_aa: CAISEPQRGGYNEQFF; cdr3_nt: TGTGCCATCAGTGAGCCTCAGCGGGGGGGCTACAATGAGCAGTTCTTC
j_call: TRBJ1-1; d_call: NA; clone_size: NA; v_call: TRBV29-1; cdr3_aa: CSAHRHRETEAFF; cdr3_nt: TGCAGCGCCCACAGGCACCGAGAGACTGAAGCTTTCTTT
j_call: TRBJ1-2; d_call: NA; clone_size: NA; v_call: TRBV6-2/TRBV6-3; cdr3_aa: CASSYSGNYGYTF; cdr3_nt: TGTGCCAGCAGTTACTCGGGCAACTATGGCTACACCTTC
j_call: TRBJ2-2; d_call: TRBD1; clone_size: NA; v_call: TRBV20-1; cdr3_aa: CSARNRGNTGELFF; cdr3_nt: TGCAGTGCTAGAAACAGGGGGAACACCGGGGAGCTGTTTTTT
j_call: TRBJ1-2; d_call: NA; clone_size: NA; v_call: TRBV30; cdr3_aa: CAWSVPIRCYGYTF; cdr3_nt: TGTGCCTGGAGTGTACCTATTCGATGCTATGGCTACACCTTC
j_call: TRBJ2-1; d_call: NA; clone_size: once; v_call: TRBV20-1; cdr3_aa: CSARDDRQAAGWFF; cdr3_nt: TGCAGTGCTAGAGATGACAGGCAGGCGGCGGGATGGTTCTTC
j_call: TRBJ1-1; d_call: TRBD1; clone_size: NA; v_call: TRBV19; cdr3_aa: CASREYRGERTEAFF; cdr3_nt: TGTGCCAGTAGGGAATACAGGGGGGAACGGACTGAAGCTTTCTTT
j_call: TRBJ2-5; d_call: TRBD1; clone_size: NA; v_call: TRBV20-1; cdr3_aa: CSAITGGSGETQYF; cdr3_nt: TGCAGTGCCATAACAGGGGGCTCAGGAGAGACCCAGTACTTC
j_call: TRBJ2-5; d_call: NA; clone_size: NA; v_call: TRBV4-3; cdr3_aa: CASSPRTRDYQETQYF; cdr3_nt: TGCGCCAGCAGCCCTCGGACACGGGATTATCAAGAGACCCAGTACTTC
j_call: TRBJ2-5; d_call: TRBD2; clone_size: NA; v_call: TRBV2; cdr3_aa: CASSASGGIKETQYF; cdr3_nt: TGTGCCAGCAGTGCTAGCGGGGGGATTAAAGAGACCCAGTACTTC
j_call: TRBJ2-1; d_call: NA; clone_size: few; v_call: TRBV6-6; cdr3_aa: CASSYSGVGGLNEQFF; cdr3_nt: TGTGCCAGCAGTTACTCGGGCGTCGGGGGGCTCAATGAGCAGTTCTTC
j_call: TRBJ1-3; d_call: NA; clone_size: NA; v_call: TRBV6-5; cdr3_aa: CASSYSLGGAGNTIYF; cdr3_nt: TGTGCCAGCAGTTACTCCCTGGGAGGGGCTGGAAACACCATATATTTT
j_call: TRBJ2-3; d_call: NA; clone_size: NA; v_call: TRBV6-2/TRBV6-3; cdr3_aa: CASSNHTDTQYF; cdr3_nt: TGTGCCAGCAGTAACCACACAGATACGCAGTATTTT